The 28 T cell receptor beta chains given below trace back to one sample, sequenced in a study of T cells in women clearing cervical HPV infection. Generated by immunoSEQ multiplex PCR, the TCRdb table keeps only in-frame clones and is missing some. The sample has roughly 40,000 clones, and its top ten clones hold 5.8%. Sequencing was performed on blood buffy coat. These receptors were collected from a woman between 18 and 75 years old with a cervical HPV16 infection that either progressed to CIN3+ or cleared (not recorded which).

As to this clone: The DNA ends 3 residues before the CDR3 does, and the rest of the CDR3 is filled in from the germline J gene. The J gene is TRBJ2-3, the V gene TRBV30; TRBD2 matches 9 bases. Germline V gives CDR1 GTSNPN, CDR2 SVGIG (reference sequence). The CDR3 runs 11 residues. The CDR3 is CAWSGTSAQYF. The part of the CDR3 DNA that was read is TGTGCCTGGAGTGGGACTAGCGCG.

A word on this clone: The CDR3 end falls 3 residues outside the read, so it is completed with the germline J gene. The chain combines TRBV7-2 with TRBJ2-3; unclear D gene. The CDR3 has 13 residues. Between the trimmed V and J ends, which lost 6 bases and 2 bases, there was a span of 9 bases. The germline V gene has CDR1 SGHTA and CDR2 FQGNSA. CDR3 region: CASRPGYTDTQYF. Incomplete CDR3 DNA: TGTGCCAGCAGGCCCGGGTACACAGATACG.

CDR3 sequence: CSASRGEGFNQPQHF. The CDR3 bases that were read are TGCAGTGCTTCCCGAGGAGAAGGGTTCAATCAGCCC. The chain joins TRBV20-1 to TRBJ1-5; D remains unclear. The read halts 3 residues ahead of the CDR3 end, with the missing end drawn from the germline J gene. V dropped 5 bases and J dropped 3 bases, with 17 bases sitting between them. Germline CDR1 is DFQATT and CDR2 is SNEGSKA (reference sequence). The CDR3 loop spans 15 amino acids.

About this clone: Read sequence stops 3 residues before the CDR3 end, and the germline J gene provides the missing end. The chain links TRBV19 to TRBJ1-2; tentatively, D is TRBD1 (5 bases). The CDR3 spans 16 residues. Germline V CDR1 and CDR2: LNHDA, SQIVND (reference sequence). The covered CDR3 bases are TGTGCCAGTAGTATTATCGGGGGTCGGGAAAACAATGAC. Amino acids: CASSIIGGRENND. The full CDR3 reads CASSIIGGRENNDYTF.

In the case of this clone: The CDR3 end lies 3 residues beyond the end of the read and is filled in from the germline J gene. J is TRBJ1-1 and V is TRBV10-3; 9 bases are shared with TRBD1. In germline, CDR1 is ENHRY, CDR2 SYGVKD. The CDR3 has 12 residues. The CDR3 is CAITETGGVAFF. The part of the CDR3 DNA that was read is TGTGCCATCACGGAGACAGGGGGTGTA.

As to this clone: The read ends 3 residues shy of where the CDR3 ends; the end is completed using the germline J gene. V is TRBV20-1 and J is TRBJ2-3, with 10 bases aligning to TRBD2. Trimming cost V 5 bases and J 2 bases; bases outside gene matches: 7. Germline loops: CDR1 DFQATT, CDR2 SNEGSKA (reference sequence). This CDR3 comprises 15 residues. The CDR3 is CSAGLADPYTDTQYF. CDR3 DNA (partial): TGCAGTGCTGGACTAGCGGACCCGTACACAGATACG.

Concerning this clone: The sequence runs out 3 residues before the end of the CDR3; the remainder is reconstructed from the germline J gene. The chain uses TRBV2 and TRBJ2-7, with 14 bases matching TRBD2. CDR1 and CDR2 from the germline V gene are SNHLY and FYNNEI. The V segment lost 6 bases and the J segment 6 bases; nucleotides outside the gene matches: 4. The length of the CDR3 is 14 residues. CDR3 DNA, as far as it was read: TGTGCCAGCAGGGATGGACTAGCGGGAGGCGAG. Protein product: CASRDGLAGGE. The whole CDR3 protein is CASRDGLAGGEQYF.

As to this clone: Read data end 3 residues before the CDR3 end; the end is taken from the germline J gene. The V and J genes are TRBV20-1 and TRBJ1-2; TRBD1 is a possible D gene (6 bases). Trimming took off 6 bases at V and 7 bases at J, with 12 bases between the two ends. The CDR3 loop spans 11 amino acids. Germline values: CDR1 DFQATT, CDR2 SNEGSKA (reference sequence). CDR3 sequence: CSATRGGGYTF. CDR3 DNA (partial): TGCAGTGCAACGAGGGGGGGTGGC.

Of note for this clone: The CDR3 end falls 3 residues outside the read, so it is completed with the germline J gene. The J gene is TRBJ2-7, the V gene TRBV19, with 7 bases identical to TRBD2. J was trimmed by 5 bases and V by 6 bases; bases with no gene match: 13. The germline V gene encodes CDR1 LNHDA and CDR2 SQIVND (reference sequence). This CDR3 region has 15 residues. CDR3 in amino acids: CASRLAGGMFDEQYF. The CDR3 DNA, read in part, is TGTGCCAGTAGGCTCGCCGGGGGGATGTTCGACGAG.

In regard to this clone: The DNA ends 3 residues before the CDR3 does, and the rest of the CDR3 is filled in from the germline J gene. V is TRBV20-1 and J is TRBJ2-1; 11 bases match TRBD2. V lost 6 bases to trimming and J lost 7 bases; unmatched junction nucleotides: 8. This CDR3 is built from 14 residues. Germline V gene sequence: CDR1 DFQATT, CDR2 SNEGSKA (reference sequence). CDR3 bases read: TGCAGTGCCCTCGGGACTAGCGGTACAAATGAG. The encoded protein is CSALGTSGTNE. The whole CDR3 is CSALGTSGTNEQFF.

Concerning this clone: The sequence runs out 3 residues before the end of the CDR3; the remainder is reconstructed from the germline J gene. The J gene is TRBJ2-1, the V gene TRBV12-3 or TRBV12-4; D might be TRBD1 (6 bases). This CDR3 comprises 12 residues. Trimming shortened V by 3 bases and J by 7 bases, and 7 bases separated the two germline ends. The CDR3 bases that were read are TGTGCCAGCAGTTTCACAGGGAATGAG. Translated, it gives CASSFTGNE. The whole CDR3 protein reads CASSFTGNEQFF.

CDR3 DNA (partial): TGTGCCTCAGGCTTCTATGGC. Translating it yields CASGFYG. The CDR3 in full is CASGFYGYTF. The chain uses TRBV19 and TRBJ1-2; no definite D call. Sequencing ends 3 residues short of the CDR3 end; the germline J gene provides the rest. Germline CDR1 reads LNHDA; CDR2 reads SQIVND (reference sequence). The CDR3 runs 10 residues. V lost 11 bases to trimming and J lost 4 bases, with 8 bases between them.

A word on this clone: The sequenced fragment ends 3 residues before the CDR3 boundary, so the rest is inferred from the germline J gene. The gene calls are TRBV20-1 and TRBJ2-2, with TRBD2 matching over 7 bases. Germline V gives CDR1 DFQATT, CDR2 SNEGSKA (reference sequence). The CDR3 covers 15 residues. V lost 0 bases and J lost 1; bases outside the gene matches: 2. The CDR3 spells CSARDGGRNTGELFF. The CDR3 bases that were read are TGCAGTGCTAGAGACGGCGGGAGGAACACCGGGGAG.

Concerning this clone itself: The observed sequence ends 3 residues before the CDR3 terminus, with the missing tail filled in from the germline J gene. J is TRBJ2-1 and V is TRBV18, with 10 bases aligning to TRBD2. With 6 bases clipped from V and 6 bases from J, the junction kept 2 bases outside the gene matches. This CDR3 is built from 13 residues. CDR1 is KGHSH, CDR2 LQKENI, per germline. This chain's CDR3 is CASSASGGNEQFF. Partial CDR3 DNA: TGTGCCAGCTCGGCTAGCGGGGGCAATGAG.

Points on this clone: The observed sequence ends 3 residues before the CDR3 terminus, with the missing tail filled in from the germline J gene. This sequence joins TRBV27 and TRBJ2-7; TRBD1 agrees at 9 bases. The germline CDR1 and CDR2 sequences are MNHEY and SMNVEV (reference sequence). J lost 3 bases, V lost 3 bases, and 9 bases had no gene match. CDR3 length equals 16 residues. The CDR3 DNA, read in part, is TGTGCCAGCAGTTTTTTGGGACAGGGTGGGGTCTACGAG. Translated, it gives CASSFLGQGGVYE. The whole CDR3 reads CASSFLGQGGVYEQYF.

To note about this clone: The observed sequence ends 3 residues before the CDR3 terminus, with the missing tail filled in from the germline J gene. The V call is TRBV20-1, the J call TRBJ2-7; 10 nucleotides agree with TRBD2. CDR3 length: 15 residues. Germline V lookup: CDR1 DFQATT, CDR2 SNEGSKA (reference sequence). With 4 bases clipped from V and 3 bases from J, the junction kept 9 bases outside the gene matches. The CDR3 bases that were read are TGCAGTGCTACCGGAGGGACTAGCGATTTCTACGAG. Protein product: CSATGGTSDFYE. In full, the CDR3 is CSATGGTSDFYEQYF.

As for this clone: The read is 3 residues too short to cover the CDR3 end, so that end is filled in from the germline J gene. This chain connects TRBV28 to TRBJ2-7; TRBD2 matches at 7 bases. V was pared by 7 bases and J by 5 bases, with 11 bases of the junction left unmatched. The CDR3 is 14 residues long. Germline CDR1 and CDR2: MDHEN and SYDVKM. CDR3 region: CASIPGEGYNEQYF. CDR3 DNA, as far as it was read: TGTGCCAGCATCCCCGGGGAGGGTTACAACGAG.

As for this clone: The read finishes 3 residues shy of the CDR3 end, and the germline J gene is used to complete it. The chain combines TRBV2 with TRBJ2-1; the match to TRBD2 covers 7 bases. The ends lost 5 bases at V and 7 bases at J; junction bases unmatched: 11. This CDR3 contains 15 residues. Per germline, CDR1 SNHLY and CDR2 FYNNEI. The CDR3 reads CASSNSSGSLNEQFF. CDR3 bases read: TGTGCCAGCAGTAATTCTAGCGGTTCGTTGAATGAG.

In regard to this clone: The read stops 3 residues short of the end of the CDR3; the missing end is completed from the germline J gene. The chain couples TRBV2 to TRBJ2-1; TRBD2 agrees at 8 bases. The CDR3 covers 17 residues. Germline values: CDR1 SNHLY, CDR2 FYNNEI. After removal of 7 bases from V and 4 bases from J, the junction contained 15 bases not matched to a gene. The CDR3 loop is CASTPGLAGDRYNEQFF. CDR3 DNA, as far as it was read: TGTGCCAGCACCCCCGGACTAGCCGGTGATCGGTACAATGAG.

Comments on this clone: The CDR3 end lies 3 residues beyond the end of the read and is filled in from the germline J gene. The rearrangement links TRBV6-2 or TRBV6-3 to TRBJ1-2, with 8 bases that match TRBD1. This CDR3 region has 14 residues. Per germline, CDR1 MNHEY and CDR2 SVGEGT. Trimming cost V 7 bases and J 4 bases; bases outside gene matches: 8. The CDR3 spells CASIGAGGAYGYTF. Partial CDR3 DNA: TGTGCCAGCATAGGCGCAGGGGGCGCCTATGGC.

Comments on this clone: The CDR3 end is not reached by the read, which stops 3 residues before it; the germline J gene fills it in. The rearrangement joins TRBV19 to TRBJ1-1, with a possible D match to TRBD1 (5 bases). Germline lookup yields CDR1 LNHDA and CDR2 SQIVND (reference sequence). The CDR3 spans 14 residues. The sequenced CDR3 bases are TGTGCCAGTAGCTTATCGGCAGGGAGTACAGCG. Amino acid sequence: CASSLSAGSTA. Given in full, the CDR3 is CASSLSAGSTAAFF.

Comment on this clone: The read falls 3 residues short of the CDR3 end, and the missing part is taken from the germline J gene. V and J are TRBV15 and TRBJ2-5; D might be TRBD1 or TRBD2, each matching 5 bases. Germline assignment: CDR1 LNHNV and CDR2 YYDKDF (reference sequence). V gave up 1 base and J gave up 4 bases, with 10 bases separating them. The CDR3 has 14 amino acids. CDR3 DNA, as far as it was read: TGTGCCACCAGCAGAGGGAAGGGGAGAGAGACC. Its protein product is CATSRGKGRET. The complete CDR3 sequence is CATSRGKGRETQYF.

About this clone: Read sequence stops 3 residues before the CDR3 end, and the germline J gene provides the missing end. V and J are TRBV19 and TRBJ2-1, with D maybe TRBD2 (6 bases). This CDR3 has 15 residues. Germline-derived CDR1 and CDR2 are LNHDA and SQIVND (reference sequence). The germline V and J ends were trimmed by 1 base and 7 bases, with 14 bases remaining between them. The CDR3 bases that were read are TGTGCCAGTAGTATAGTTTTGGGGACTTCGAATGAG. It encodes CASSIVLGTSNE. The whole CDR3 sequence is CASSIVLGTSNEQFF.

To note about this clone: The read halts 3 residues ahead of the CDR3 end, with the missing end drawn from the germline J gene. V and J are TRBV4-1 and TRBJ2-7; 8 nucleotides agree with TRBD2. The CDR3 is made up of 15 amino acids. The ends lost 0 bases at V and 4 bases at J; junction bases unmatched: 5. CDR1 is MGHRA and CDR2 is YSYEKL in the germline V gene. CDR3 sequence reads: CASSQEPAGAYEQYF. The CDR3 bases that were read are TGCGCCAGCAGCCAAGAACCAGCGGGGGCGTACGAG.

As to this clone: The read halts 3 residues ahead of the CDR3 end, with the missing end drawn from the germline J gene. The V gene is TRBV30, the J gene TRBJ2-7, with TRBD1 matching 8 bases. The germline V gene has CDR1 GTSNPN and CDR2 SVGIG (reference sequence). V lost 3 bases, J lost 4 bases, and 11 bases stayed unmatched. The CDR3 is 15 residues long. The CDR3: CAWSRKQGARYEQYF. Partial CDR3 DNA: TGTGCCTGGAGCCGAAAGCAGGGGGCGCGGTACGAG.

In the case of this clone: Read sequence stops 3 residues before the CDR3 end, and the germline J gene provides the missing end. The chain uses TRBV19 and TRBJ1-2; a possible D gene is TRBD1 (6 bases). Germline V lookup: CDR1 LNHDA, CDR2 SQIVND (reference sequence). CDR3 size: 12 residues. CDR3 DNA (partial): TGTGCCAGTGCTGACAGGTCCTACGAC. Protein sequence: CASADRSYD. The CDR3 as a whole reads CASADRSYDYTF.

On this clone itself: The read terminates 3 residues ahead of where the CDR3 ends, so the germline J gene completes it. V gene TRBV5-1 combines with J gene TRBJ2-3; D unresolved. The CDR3 sequence is 15 residues long. Trimming shortened V by 2 bases and J by 0 bases, and 10 bases separated the two germline ends. The germline CDR1 and CDR2 sequences are SGHRS and YFSETQ. The CDR3 reads CASSLQSPSTDTQYF. The sequenced CDR3 bases are TGCGCCAGCAGCTTACAGTCCCCTAGCACAGATACG.

Notes on this clone: The CDR3 is cut off 3 residues early in the read; its end comes from the germline J gene. The V gene is TRBV30, the J gene TRBJ1-4, with 7 bases identical to TRBD1. Germline CDR1 and CDR2: GTSNPN and SVGIG (reference sequence). CDR3 size: 12 residues. The part of the CDR3 DNA that was read is TGTGCCTCATCACAGGGGACGGGGAAA. Its translation is CASSQGTGK. The whole CDR3 protein is CASSQGTGKLFF.